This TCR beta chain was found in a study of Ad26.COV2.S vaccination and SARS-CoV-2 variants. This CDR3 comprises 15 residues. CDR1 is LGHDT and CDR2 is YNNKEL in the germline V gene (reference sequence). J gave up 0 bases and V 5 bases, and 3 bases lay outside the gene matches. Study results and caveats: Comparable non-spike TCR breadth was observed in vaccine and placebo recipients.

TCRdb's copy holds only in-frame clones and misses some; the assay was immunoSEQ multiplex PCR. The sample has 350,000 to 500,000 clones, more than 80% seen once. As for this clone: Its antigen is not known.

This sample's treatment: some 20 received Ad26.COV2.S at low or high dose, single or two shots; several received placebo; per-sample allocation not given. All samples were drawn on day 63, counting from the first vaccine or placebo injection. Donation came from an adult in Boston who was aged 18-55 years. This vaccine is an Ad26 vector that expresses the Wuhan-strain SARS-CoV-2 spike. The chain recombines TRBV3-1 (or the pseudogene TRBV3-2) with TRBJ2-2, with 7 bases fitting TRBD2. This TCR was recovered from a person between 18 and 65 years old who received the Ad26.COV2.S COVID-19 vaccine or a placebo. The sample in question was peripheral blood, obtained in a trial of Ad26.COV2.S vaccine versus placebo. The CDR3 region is CASSGRGSNTGELFF. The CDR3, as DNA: TGTGCCAGCAGCGGGAGGGGTTCGAACACCGGGGAGCTGTTTTTT.